This TCR beta chain was identified in a study of patients and donors after allogeneic stem cell transplantation. This CDR3 comprises 15 residues. The V end lost 6 bases, the J end lost 8 bases, and 23 bases lay between the germline ends. The germline CDR1 and CDR2 sequences are DFQATT and SNEGSKA (reference sequence). TCRdb re-analysed the RT-PCR reads in MiXCR, keeping a single row per CDR3 protein. The sample has 200,000 to 250,000 distinct CDR3 sequences; roughly an eighth are singletons. This clonotype was detected ten times or more. This TCR was sampled from a human donor who was either an allogeneic HSCT recipient or a stem cell or donor lymphocyte infusion donor (not recorded which). It is not recorded whose cells these are; they may come from a transplant donor. The chain employs TRBV20-1 and TRBJ2-1; tentative D call: TRBD1 (6 bases). Input material: blood, either unsorted or a sorted T cell fraction (not recorded which). CDR3 region: CSASGTLRDPDEQFF. As DNA, the CDR3 is TGCAGTGCATCCGGGACACTGAGAGACCCGGATGAGCAGTTCTTC.